Listed here are 11 T cell receptor beta chains from one sample, sequenced in a study of blood T cell repertoires in COVID-19. Data came from immunoSEQ multiplex PCR; TCRdb stores just in-frame clones and leaves some out. The table shows about 81,000 clones, with around 80% occurring only once. Sequencing input: peripheral blood. All receptors come from a human donor in a cohort sampled during active COVID-19.

This clone has just one count. The V and J genes are TRBV10-3 and TRBJ1-2, with 12 bases that match TRBD1. The CDR3 runs 16 residues. CDR1 is ENHRY, CDR2 SYGVKD, per germline. V lost 2 bases to trimming and J lost 8 bases; unmatched junction nucleotides: 9. The CDR3 sequence: CAISERPPGQGAGYTF. The CDR3, as DNA: TGTGCCATCAGTGAGAGGCCACCGGGACAGGGGGCCGGCTACACCTTC.

This chain connects TRBV19 to TRBJ1-1, with D unresolved. V was cut by 7 bases and J by 8 bases, with 14 bases left in between. Germline CDR1 LNHDA, CDR2 SQIVND (reference sequence). The CDR3 runs 12 residues. CDR3 region: CASTPGVGEAFF. CDR3 DNA sequence: TGTGCCAGTACCCCCGGGGTGGGGGAAGCTTTCTTT.

The V call is TRBV2, the J call TRBJ2-7; 7 bases are a match to TRBD1. Per germline, CDR1 SNHLY and CDR2 FYNNEI. Trimming cost V 5 bases and J 4 bases; bases outside gene matches: 5. This CDR3 comprises 13 residues. CDR3 DNA: TGTGCCAGCAGTAACGACAGGGATTACGAGCAGTACTTC. It specifies CASSNDRDYEQYF.

The V call is TRBV4-1, the J call TRBJ2-5; 8 nucleotides match TRBD2. Germline V lookup: CDR1 MGHRA, CDR2 YSYEKL. The CDR3 is 13 residues long. Trimming cost V 4 bases and J 4 bases; bases outside gene matches: 2. For the CDR3, the DNA is TGCGCCAGCAGCCTCACTAGCGGAGAGACCCAGTACTTC. Translation: CASSLTSGETQYF.

V is TRBV2 and J is TRBJ2-2, with 10 bases fitting TRBD1. Looked up from germline, CDR1 is SNHLY and CDR2 is FYNNEI. The CDR3 contains 14 residues. With V trimmed by 7 bases and J by 7 bases, 6 bases remained unmatched. The CDR3 protein is CASKGQGEGGELFF. The CDR3 DNA is TGTGCCAGCAAAGGACAGGGGGAGGGCGGGGAGCTGTTTTTT.

J is TRBJ2-7 and V is TRBV7-9; TRBD1 matches at 7 bases. The germline gives CDR1 SEHNR, CDR2 FQNEAQ (reference sequence). V was clipped by 4 bases and J by 3 bases; unmatched bases: 9. This CDR3 has 15 residues. DNA of the CDR3: TGTGCCAGCAGCTCACCGGGACAGCTGATCTACGAGCAGTACTTC. Translating gives CASSSPGQLIYEQYF.

V gene TRBV19 combines with J gene TRBJ2-1; 9 nucleotides align to TRBD2. Germline trimming cut 3 bases from V and 4 bases from J; bases unmatched to any gene: 4. The CDR3 totals 15 residues. Germline CDR1 and CDR2: LNHDA and SQIVND (reference sequence). The CDR3 loop is CASSIILAGYNEQFF. The CDR3 coding sequence is TGTGCCAGTAGTATCATCCTAGCGGGATACAATGAGCAGTTCTTC.

CDR3 in DNA: TGTGCCAGTAGTCCCTCGACAGGGGTCGCTTTCTTT. Translated, it gives CASSPSTGVAFF. This sequence joins TRBV19 and TRBJ1-1; 8 bases fit TRBD1. V gave up 5 bases and J gave up 11 bases; unmatched junction bases: 7. The CDR3 has 12 amino acids. The germline V gene encodes CDR1 LNHDA and CDR2 SQIVND (reference sequence).

The CDR3 sequence is CASAPPSTGLSYNEQFF. CDR3 bases: TGTGCTAGTGCCCCACCGTCGACAGGGTTGAGCTACAATGAGCAGTTCTTC. The chain combines TRBV12-5 with TRBJ2-1; 7 bases align to TRBD1. This CDR3 has 17 amino acids. J lost 3 bases, V lost 7 bases, and 15 bases had no gene match. Looked up from germline, CDR1 is LGHNT and CDR2 is FRNRAP.

The gene calls are TRBV9 and TRBJ1-4; 7 bases agree with TRBD1. Germline values: CDR1 SGDLS, CDR2 YYNGEE. CDR3 length equals 14 residues. J was trimmed by 8 bases and V by 4 bases; bases with no gene match: 8. CDR3 amino acids: CASSKTGKGEKLFF. CDR3 nucleotides: TGTGCCAGCAGCAAGACAGGGAAGGGGGAAAAACTGTTTTTT.

The genes are TRBV4-1 and TRBJ2-1; D call uncertain. The CDR3 is made up of 14 amino acids. Germline values: CDR1 MGHRA, CDR2 YSYEKL. Trimming cost V 1 base and J 8 bases, with 12 bases left between them. In DNA form, the CDR3 reads TGCGCCAGCAGCCAAGTACCCAACGCGGATGAGCAGTTCTTC. Protein product: CASSQVPNADEQFF.